The present T cell receptor beta chain was sequenced within a study of read filtering for tumor transcriptome and immune sequencing. Across the whole study: Patients were some 16 male and around 15 female, mean age 65.9 years, range about 47 to 85. Revised staging placed roughly 8 patients in R-ISS I, 15 to 20 in II, more than five in III. RNA-seq yielded only roughly 75 to 1,300 TCR reads, IR-seq about 4 to 10.27 million.

Comment on this clonotype: As yet, its antigen is unknown. A read error may be the cause here, since a much bigger clone is one base away. No conserved phenylalanine or tryptophan ends this CDR3, so it is likely a read error.

CDR1 and CDR2 from the germline V gene are KGHDR and SFDVKD. This CDR3 spans 11 amino acids. V lost 5 bases, J lost 7 bases, and 4 bases lay in between. Study observations and caveats: IR-seq captured clonotypes deeper and more reliably than RNA-seq.

The library was built from about 400 ng RNA with molecular barcoded adaptors for alpha/delta and beta/gamma chains. MiXCR, applied by TCRdb to the reads, yields one record per CDR3 protein. The table has approximately 150,000 distinct CDR3 sequences, around 13% seen once. The clonotype comes from a donor at least 40 years old with multiple myeloma. The material sequenced was a population of CD138-negative cells sorted from bone marrow. V and J are TRBV24-1 and TRBJ2-2; no firm D call. CDR3 residues: CATSVGGELFL. DNA for the CDR3: TGTGCCACCAGTGTCGGCGGGGAGCTGTTTCTT.